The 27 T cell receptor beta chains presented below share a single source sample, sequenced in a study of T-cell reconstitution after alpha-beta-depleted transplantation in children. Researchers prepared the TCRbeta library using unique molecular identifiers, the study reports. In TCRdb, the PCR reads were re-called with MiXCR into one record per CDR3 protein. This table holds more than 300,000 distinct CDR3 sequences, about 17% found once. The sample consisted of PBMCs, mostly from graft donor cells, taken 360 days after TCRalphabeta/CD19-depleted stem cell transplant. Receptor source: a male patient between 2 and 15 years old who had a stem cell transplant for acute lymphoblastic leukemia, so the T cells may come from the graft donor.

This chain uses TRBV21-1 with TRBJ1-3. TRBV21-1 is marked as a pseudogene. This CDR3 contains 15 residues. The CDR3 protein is CASSKRRYSGNTIYF. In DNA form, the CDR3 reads TGTGCCAGCAGCAAGCGGAGGTACTCTGGAAACACCATATATTTT.

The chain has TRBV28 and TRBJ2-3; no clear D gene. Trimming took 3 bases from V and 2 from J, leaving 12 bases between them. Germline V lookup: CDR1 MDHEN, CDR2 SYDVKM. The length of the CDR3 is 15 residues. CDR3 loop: CASSLVWGDTDTQYF. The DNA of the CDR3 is TGTGCCAGCAGTTTGGTATGGGGTGACACAGATACGCAGTATTTT.

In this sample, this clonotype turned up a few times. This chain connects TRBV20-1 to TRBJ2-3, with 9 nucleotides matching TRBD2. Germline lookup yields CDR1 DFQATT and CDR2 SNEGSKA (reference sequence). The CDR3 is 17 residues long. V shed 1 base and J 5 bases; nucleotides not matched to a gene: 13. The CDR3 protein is CSARGLAGRGVIDTQYF. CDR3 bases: TGCAGTGCTAGAGGGCTAGCGGGACGGGGCGTCATAGATACGCAGTATTTT.

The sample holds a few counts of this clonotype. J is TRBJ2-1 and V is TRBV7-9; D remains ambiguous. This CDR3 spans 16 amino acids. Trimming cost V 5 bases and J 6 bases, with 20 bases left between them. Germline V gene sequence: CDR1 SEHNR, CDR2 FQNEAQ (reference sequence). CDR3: CASSPTWELRLNEQFF. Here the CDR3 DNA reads TGTGCCAGCAGCCCAACTTGGGAACTAAGACTCAATGAGCAGTTCTTC.

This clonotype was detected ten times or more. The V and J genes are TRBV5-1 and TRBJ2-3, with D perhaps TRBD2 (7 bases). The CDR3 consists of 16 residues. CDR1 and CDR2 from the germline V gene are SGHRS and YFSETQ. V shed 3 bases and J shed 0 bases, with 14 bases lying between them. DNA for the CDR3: TGCGCCAGCAGCTCCAAGGGGGGAGGGAGCACAGATACGCAGTATTTT. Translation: CASSSKGGGSTDTQYF.

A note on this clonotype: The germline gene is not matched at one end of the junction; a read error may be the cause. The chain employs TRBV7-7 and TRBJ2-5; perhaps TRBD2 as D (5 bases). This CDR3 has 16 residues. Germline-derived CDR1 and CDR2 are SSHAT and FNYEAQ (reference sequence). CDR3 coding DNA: TGTGCTAGCAGCTTGGGGTCGGGATTGTACCAAGAGACCCAGTACTTC. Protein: CASSLGSGLYQETQYF.

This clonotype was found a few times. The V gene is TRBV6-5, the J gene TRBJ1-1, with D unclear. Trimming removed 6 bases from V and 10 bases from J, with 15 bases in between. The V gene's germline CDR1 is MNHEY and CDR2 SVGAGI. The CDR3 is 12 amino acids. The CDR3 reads CASRIIGSPAFF. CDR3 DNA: TGTGCCAGCAGAATTATAGGTTCCCCAGCTTTCTTT.

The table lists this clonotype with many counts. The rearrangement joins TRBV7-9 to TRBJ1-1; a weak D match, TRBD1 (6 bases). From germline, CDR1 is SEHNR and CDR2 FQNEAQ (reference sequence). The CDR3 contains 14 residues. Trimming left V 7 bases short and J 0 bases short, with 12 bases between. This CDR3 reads CASTTGHVNTEAFF. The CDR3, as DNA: TGTGCCAGCACCACGGGACACGTGAACACTGAAGCTTTCTTT.

CDR3 region: CASRVAGIVQETQYF. DNA of the CDR3: TGCGCCAGCAGAGTCGCAGGGATCGTACAAGAGACCCAGTACTTC. The chain is built from TRBV5-1 and TRBJ2-5; a possible D gene is TRBD1 (5 bases). Deletions cut 5 bases from V and 2 bases from J, with 16 bases between. The CDR3 length is 15 residues. The germline CDR1 and CDR2 sequences are SGHRS and YFSETQ.

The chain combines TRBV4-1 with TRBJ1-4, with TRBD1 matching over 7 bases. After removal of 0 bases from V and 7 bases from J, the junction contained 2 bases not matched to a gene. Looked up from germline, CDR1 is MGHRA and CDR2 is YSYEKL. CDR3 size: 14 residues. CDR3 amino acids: CASSQERTGEKLFF. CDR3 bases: TGCGCCAGCAGCCAAGAACGGACAGGTGAAAAACTGTTTTTT.

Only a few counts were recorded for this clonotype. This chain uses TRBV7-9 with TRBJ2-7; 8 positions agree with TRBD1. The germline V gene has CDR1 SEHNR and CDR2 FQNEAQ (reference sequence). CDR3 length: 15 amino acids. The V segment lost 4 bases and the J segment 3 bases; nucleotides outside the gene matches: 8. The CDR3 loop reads CASSSRTGNLYEQYF. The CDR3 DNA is TGTGCCAGCAGCTCCCGGACAGGGAACCTCTACGAGCAGTACTTC.

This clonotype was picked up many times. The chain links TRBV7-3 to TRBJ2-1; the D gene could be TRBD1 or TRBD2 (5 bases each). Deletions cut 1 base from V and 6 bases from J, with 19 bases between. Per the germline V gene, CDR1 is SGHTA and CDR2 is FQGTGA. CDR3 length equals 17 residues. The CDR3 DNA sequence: TGTGCCAGCAGCTTAAGCTCGGGGCTGCAAGGGGTCAATGAGCAGTTCTTC. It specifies CASSLSSGLQGVNEQFF.

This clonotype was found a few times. In DNA form, the CDR3 reads TGTGCCAGCAGCGGGGGCGGACAGGGGTACACAGATACGCAGTATTTT. Amino acid sequence: CASSGGGQGYTDTQYF. V is TRBV28 and J is TRBJ2-3, with 9 bases fitting TRBD1. The CDR3 is 16 residues long. Germline V gene lookup returns CDR1 MDHEN and CDR2 SYDVKM. Trimming took 6 bases from V and 2 from J; bases not matched to a gene: 9.

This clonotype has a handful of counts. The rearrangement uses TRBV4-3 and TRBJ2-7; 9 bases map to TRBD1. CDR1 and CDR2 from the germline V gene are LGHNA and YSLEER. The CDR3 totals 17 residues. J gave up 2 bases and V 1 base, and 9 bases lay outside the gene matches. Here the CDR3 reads CASSQGDWGQGPYEQYF. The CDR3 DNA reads TGCGCCAGCAGCCAAGGGGATTGGGGACAGGGTCCCTACGAGCAGTACTTC.

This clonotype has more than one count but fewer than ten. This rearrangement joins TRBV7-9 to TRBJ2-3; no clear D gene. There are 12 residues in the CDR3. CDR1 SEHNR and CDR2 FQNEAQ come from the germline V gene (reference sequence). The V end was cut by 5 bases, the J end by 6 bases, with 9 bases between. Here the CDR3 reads CASSPEPDTQYF. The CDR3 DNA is TGTGCCAGCAGCCCCGAGCCGGATACGCAGTATTTT.

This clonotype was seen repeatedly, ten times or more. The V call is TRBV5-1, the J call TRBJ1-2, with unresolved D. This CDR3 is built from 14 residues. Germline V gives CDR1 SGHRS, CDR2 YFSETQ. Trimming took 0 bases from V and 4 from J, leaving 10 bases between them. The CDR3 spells CASSLDNGGYGYTF. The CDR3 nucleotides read TGCGCCAGCAGCTTGGACAACGGTGGCTATGGCTACACCTTC. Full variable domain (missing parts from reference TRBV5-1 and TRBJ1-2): KAGVTQTPRYLIKTRGQQVTLSCSPISGHRSVSWYQQTPGQGLQFLFEYFSETQRNKGNFPGRFSGRQFSNSRSEMNVSTLELGDSALYLCASSLDNGGYGYTFGSGTRLTVV.

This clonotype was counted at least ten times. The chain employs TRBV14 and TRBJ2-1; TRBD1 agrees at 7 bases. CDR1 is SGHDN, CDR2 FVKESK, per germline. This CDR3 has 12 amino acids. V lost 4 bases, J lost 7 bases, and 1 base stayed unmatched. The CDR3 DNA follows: TGTGCCAGCAGCCGACAGGGTAATGAGCAGTTCTTC. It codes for CASSRQGNEQFF. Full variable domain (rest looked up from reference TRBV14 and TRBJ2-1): EAGVTQFPSHSVIEKGQTVTLRCDPISGHDNLYWYRRVMGKEIKFLLHFVKESKQDESGMPNNRFLAERTGGTYSTLKVQPAELEDSGVYFCASSRQGNEQFFGPGTRLTVL.

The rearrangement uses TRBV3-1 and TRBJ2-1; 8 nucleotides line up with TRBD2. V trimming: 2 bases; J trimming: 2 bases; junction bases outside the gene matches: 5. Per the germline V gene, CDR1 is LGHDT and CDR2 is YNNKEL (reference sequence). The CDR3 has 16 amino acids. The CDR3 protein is CASSQPAGVPYNEQFF. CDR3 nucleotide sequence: TGTGCCAGCAGCCAACCAGCGGGAGTCCCCTACAATGAGCAGTTCTTC.

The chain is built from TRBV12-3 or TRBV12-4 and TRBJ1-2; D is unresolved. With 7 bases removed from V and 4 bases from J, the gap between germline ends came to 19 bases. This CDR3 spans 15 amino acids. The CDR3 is CASTESGRVLYGYTF. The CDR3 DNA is TGTGCCAGCACCGAGAGCGGCCGGGTCCTCTATGGCTACACCTTC.

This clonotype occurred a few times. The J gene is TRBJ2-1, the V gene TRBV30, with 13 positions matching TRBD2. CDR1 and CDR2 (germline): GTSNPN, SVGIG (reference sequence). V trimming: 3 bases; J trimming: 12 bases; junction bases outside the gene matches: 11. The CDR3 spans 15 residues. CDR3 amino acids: CAWRDGTSGDLGQFF. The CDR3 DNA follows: TGTGCCTGGAGGGACGGGACTAGCGGGGACCTGGGGCAGTTCTTC.

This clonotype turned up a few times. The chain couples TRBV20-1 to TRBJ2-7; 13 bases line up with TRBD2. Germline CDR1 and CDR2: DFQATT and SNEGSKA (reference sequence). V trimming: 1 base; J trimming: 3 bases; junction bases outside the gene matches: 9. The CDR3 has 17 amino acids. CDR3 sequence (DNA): TGCAGTGCTAGAGGACTAGCGGGAGGTCCAGGGGGCTACGAGCAGTACTTC. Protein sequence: CSARGLAGGPGGYEQYF.

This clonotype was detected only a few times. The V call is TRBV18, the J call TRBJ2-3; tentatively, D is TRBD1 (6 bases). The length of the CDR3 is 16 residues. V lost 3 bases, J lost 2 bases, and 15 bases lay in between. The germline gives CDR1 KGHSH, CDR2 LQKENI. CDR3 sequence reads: CASSPVGQPITDTQYF. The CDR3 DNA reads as TGTGCCAGCTCACCGGTCGGACAGCCCATCACAGATACGCAGTATTTT.

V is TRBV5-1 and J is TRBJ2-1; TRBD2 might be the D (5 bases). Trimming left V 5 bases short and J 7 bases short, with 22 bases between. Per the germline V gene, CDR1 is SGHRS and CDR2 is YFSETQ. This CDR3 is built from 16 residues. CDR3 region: CASRNWAGQTMNEQFF. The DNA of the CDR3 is TGCGCCAGCAGGAATTGGGCGGGTCAGACGATGAATGAGCAGTTCTTC.

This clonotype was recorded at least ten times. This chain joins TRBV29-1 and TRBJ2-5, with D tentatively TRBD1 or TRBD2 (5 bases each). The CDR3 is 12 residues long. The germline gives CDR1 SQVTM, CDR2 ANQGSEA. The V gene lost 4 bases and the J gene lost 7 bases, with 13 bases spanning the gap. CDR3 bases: TGCAGCGTTGTCGGGACCACTGGGACCCAGTACTTC. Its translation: CSVVGTTGTQYF.

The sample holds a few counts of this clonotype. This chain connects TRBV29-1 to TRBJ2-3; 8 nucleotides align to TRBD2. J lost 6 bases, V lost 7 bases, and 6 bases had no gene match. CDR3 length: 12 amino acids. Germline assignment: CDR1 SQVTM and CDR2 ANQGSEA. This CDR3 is CSGLAGSDTQYF. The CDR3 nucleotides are TGCAGCGGATTAGCGGGATCCGATACGCAGTATTTT.

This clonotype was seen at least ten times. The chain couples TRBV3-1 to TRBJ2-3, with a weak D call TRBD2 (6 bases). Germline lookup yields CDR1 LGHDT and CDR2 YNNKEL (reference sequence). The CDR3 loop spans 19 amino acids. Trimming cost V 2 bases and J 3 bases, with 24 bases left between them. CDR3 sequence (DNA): TGTGCCAGCAGCCAATGGGCGGGTAGCGGCGTACTCGGGACAGATACGCAGTATTTT. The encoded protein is CASSQWAGSGVLGTDTQYF.

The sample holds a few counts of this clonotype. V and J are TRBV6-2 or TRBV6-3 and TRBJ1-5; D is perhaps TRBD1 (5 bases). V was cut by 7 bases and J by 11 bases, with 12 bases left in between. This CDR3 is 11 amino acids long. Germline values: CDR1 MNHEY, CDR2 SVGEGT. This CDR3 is CASTQGSAQHF. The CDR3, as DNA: TGTGCCAGCACTCAGGGATCAGCCCAGCATTTT.